This is a list of T cell receptor beta chains from one sample in a study of post-analysis software for immune sequencing data. TCRdb re-called the PCR reads through MiXCR, storing one row per CDR3 protein. The sample comprises about 760,000 distinct CDR3 sequences, less than 35% of which are singletons, and around 0.6% rests with the top ten. Sample: blood. These TCRs come from a girl aged 5-17 years with multiple sclerosis. CDR3s include the opening cysteine and the closing phenylalanine or tryptophan. The D gene is left open where the match is weak. Clone size is not always given. Where it is, it says once, few, many or a class for expanded clones.

D	size	V	J	DNA	CDR3
.	.	TRBV5-1	TRBJ2-1	TGCGCCAGCAGCTTGCGGGAGTTGAGCTCCTACAATGAGCAGTTCTTC	CASSLRELSSYNEQFF
TRBD2	.	TRBV7-8	TRBJ2-1	TGTGCCAGCAGCTTAGGTTATCATGGACTAGCGGGCGTCAATGAGCAGTTCTTC	CASSLGYHGLAGVNEQFF
.	.	TRBV24-1	TRBJ2-3	TGTGCCACCAGTGATTTGAGTTATACGCAGTATTTT	CATSDLSYTQYF
.	few	TRBV24-1	TRBJ2-1	TGTGCCACCAGAGGGTCGGCGGGTGCCACTAATGAGCAGTTCTTC	CATRGSAGATNEQFF
TRBD2	.	TRBV10-3	TRBJ2-3	TGTGCCATCAGTGCCCCTATAGCGGGGGGGCCCGATACGCAGTATTTT	CAISAPIAGGPDTQYF
TRBD2	few	TRBV3-1	TRBJ2-5	TGTGCCAGCAGCCGGGACTACTTGGAGACCCAGTACTTC	CASSRDYLETQYF
.	many	TRBV20-1	TRBJ2-6	TGCAGTGCTAGAGATCCCCGGGCCTCCGGGGCCAACGTCCTGACTTTC	CSARDPRASGANVLTF
TRBD1	few	TRBV29-1	TRBJ1-2	TGCAGCGGTCGGGACAGCGACTATGGCTACACCTTC	CSGRDSDYGYTF
TRBD2	.	TRBV29-1	TRBJ2-2	TGCAGCGTGGCCGGGACTAGCGCGAAAGCGAACACCGGGGAGCTGTTTTTT	CSVAGTSAKANTGELFF
.	.	TRBV7-9	TRBJ2-5	TGTGCCAGCAGCCCACCTGGGCCCCGAGGGTGGGAGACCCAGTACTTC	CASSPPGPRGWETQYF
TRBD2	few	TRBV7-2	TRBJ2-3	TGTGCCAGCAGCTTTAGCGGGAGGGTTGAAGATACGCAGTATTTT	CASSFSGRVEDTQYF
TRBD2	.	TRBV5-1	TRBJ2-7	TGCGCCAGCAGCTTGGTCTTGCGGGGGGGCAATGAGCGGTACTTC	CASSLVLRGGNERYF
TRBD1	.	TRBV19	TRBJ2-7	TGTGCCAGTAGCCCACGGACAGGGTATTACTACGAGCAGTACTTC	CASSPRTGYYYEQYF
.	few	TRBV25-1	TRBJ1-6	TGTGCCAGCAGAACGGACACTCCTAATTCACCCCTCCACTTT	CASRTDTPNSPLHF
.	.	TRBV6-6	TRBJ2-1	TGTGCCAGCAGTTACGACCCCGGCGTCCACAATGAGCAGTTCTTC	CASSYDPGVHNEQFF
TRBD1	once	TRBV10-3	TRBJ2-5	TGTGCCATCAGGCCCGAGGGGGCCTCAAAGACCCAGTACTTC	CAIRPEGASKTQYF
.	.	TRBV13	TRBJ1-1	TGTGCCAGCCAGAGGGGGTCGAATACTGAAGCTTTCTTT	CASQRGSNTEAFF
.	many	TRBV29-1	TRBJ2-4	TGCAGCGCCCCGACGCGACCTGGTTTCAGGAACATTCAGTACTTC	CSAPTRPGFRNIQYF
TRBD2	.	TRBV7-9	TRBJ2-1	TGTGCCAGCACTAAACCGGGAGGGCCTCATGAGCAGTTCTTC	CASTKPGGPHEQFF